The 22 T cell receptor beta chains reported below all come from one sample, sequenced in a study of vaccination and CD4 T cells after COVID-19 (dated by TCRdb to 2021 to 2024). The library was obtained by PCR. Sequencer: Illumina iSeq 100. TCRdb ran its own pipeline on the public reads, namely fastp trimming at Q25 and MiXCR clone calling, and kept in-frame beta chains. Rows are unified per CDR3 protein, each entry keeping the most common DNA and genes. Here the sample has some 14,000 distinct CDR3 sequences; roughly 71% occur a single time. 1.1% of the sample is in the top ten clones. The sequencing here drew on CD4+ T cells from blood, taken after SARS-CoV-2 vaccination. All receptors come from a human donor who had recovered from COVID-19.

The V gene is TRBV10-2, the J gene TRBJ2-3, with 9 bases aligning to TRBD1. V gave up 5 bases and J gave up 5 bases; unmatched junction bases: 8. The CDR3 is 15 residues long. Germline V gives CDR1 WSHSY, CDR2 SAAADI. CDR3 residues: CASSPVGQGRDTQYF. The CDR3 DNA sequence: TGCGCCAGCAGTCCAGTGGGACAGGGTAGAGATACGCAGTATTTT.

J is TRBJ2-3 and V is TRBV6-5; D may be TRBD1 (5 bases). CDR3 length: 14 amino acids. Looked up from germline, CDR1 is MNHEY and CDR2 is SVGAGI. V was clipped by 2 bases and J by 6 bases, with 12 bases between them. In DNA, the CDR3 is TGTGCCAGCAGTTACAGCGCGACAGCGGATACGCAGTATTTT. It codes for CASSYSATADTQYF.

The CDR3 reads CASSEHYPQETQYF. The CDR3 DNA sequence: TGTGCCAGCAGTGAGCATTACCCTCAAGAGACCCAGTACTTC. The chain is built from TRBV25-1 and TRBJ2-5; no clear D gene. In germline, CDR1 is MGHDK, CDR2 SYGVNS. There are 14 residues in the CDR3. V lost 3 bases and J lost 2, with 10 bases in between. Variable domain in full (rest from reference TRBV25-1 and TRBJ2-5): EADIYQTPRYLVIGTGKKITLECSQTMGHDKMYWYQQDPGMELHLIHYSYGVNSTEKGDLSSESTVSRIRTEHFPLTLESARPSHTSQYLCASSEHYPQETQYFGPGTRLLVL.

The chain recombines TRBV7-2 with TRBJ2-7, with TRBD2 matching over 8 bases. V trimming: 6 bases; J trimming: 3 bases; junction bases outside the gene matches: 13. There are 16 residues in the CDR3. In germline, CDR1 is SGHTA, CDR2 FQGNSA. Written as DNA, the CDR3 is TGTGCCAGCAGACAAACCGTAGCGGGAACCTACTACGAGCAGTACTTC. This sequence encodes CASRQTVAGTYYEQYF.

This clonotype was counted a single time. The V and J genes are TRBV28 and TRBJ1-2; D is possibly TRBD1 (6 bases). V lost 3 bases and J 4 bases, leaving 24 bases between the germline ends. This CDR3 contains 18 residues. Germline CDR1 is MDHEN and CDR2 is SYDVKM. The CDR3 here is CASSFGGRLTAGVYGYTF. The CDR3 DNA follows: TGTGCCAGCAGTTTCGGGGGCCGATTAACCGCGGGTGTCTATGGCTACACCTTC.

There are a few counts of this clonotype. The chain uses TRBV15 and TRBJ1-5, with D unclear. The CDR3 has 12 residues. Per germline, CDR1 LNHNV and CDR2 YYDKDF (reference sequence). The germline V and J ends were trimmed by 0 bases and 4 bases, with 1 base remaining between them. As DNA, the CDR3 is TGTGCCACCAGCAGAGATAATCAGCCCCAGCATTTT. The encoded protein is CATSRDNQPQHF.

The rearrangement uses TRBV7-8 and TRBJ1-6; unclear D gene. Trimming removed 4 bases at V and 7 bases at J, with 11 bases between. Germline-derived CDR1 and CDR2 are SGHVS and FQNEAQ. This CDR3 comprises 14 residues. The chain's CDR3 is CASSSGGGNSPLHF. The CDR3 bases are TGTGCCAGCAGCTCAGGTGGAGGGAATTCACCCCTCCACTTT. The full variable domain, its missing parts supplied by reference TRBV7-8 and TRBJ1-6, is GAGVSQSPRYKVAKRGQDVALRCDPISGHVSLFWYQQALGQGPEFLTYFQNEAQLDKSGLPSDRFFAERPEGSVSTLKIQRTQQEDSAVYLCASSSGGGNSPLHFGNGTRLTVT.

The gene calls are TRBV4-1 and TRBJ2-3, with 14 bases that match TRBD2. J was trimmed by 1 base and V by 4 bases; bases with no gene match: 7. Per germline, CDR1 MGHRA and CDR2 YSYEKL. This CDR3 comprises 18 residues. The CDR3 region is CASSPSGTSGSGTDTQYF. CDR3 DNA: TGCGCCAGCAGCCCTTCGGGGACTAGCGGGAGTGGCACAGATACGCAGTATTTT.

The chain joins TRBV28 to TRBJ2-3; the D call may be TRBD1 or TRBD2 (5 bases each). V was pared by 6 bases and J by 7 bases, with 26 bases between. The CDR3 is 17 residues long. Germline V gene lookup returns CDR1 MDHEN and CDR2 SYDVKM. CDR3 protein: CASRKRLQGEAFHTQYF. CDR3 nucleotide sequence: TGTGCCAGCAGGAAAAGGCTTCAGGGAGAGGCCTTTCATACGCAGTATTTT.

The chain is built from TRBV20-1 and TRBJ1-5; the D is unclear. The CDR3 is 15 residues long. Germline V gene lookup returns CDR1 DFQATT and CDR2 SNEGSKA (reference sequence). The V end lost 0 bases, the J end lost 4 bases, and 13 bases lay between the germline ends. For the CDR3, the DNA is TGCAGTGCTAGAGATGAGGGATTAAAAAATCAGCCCCAGCATTTT. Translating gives CSARDEGLKNQPQHF.

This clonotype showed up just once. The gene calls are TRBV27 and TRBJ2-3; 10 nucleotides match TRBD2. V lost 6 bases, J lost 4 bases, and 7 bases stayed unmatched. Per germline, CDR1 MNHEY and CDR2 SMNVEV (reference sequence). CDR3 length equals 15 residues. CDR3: CASSRLAGVPDTQYF. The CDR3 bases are TGTGCCAGCAGCCGCCTAGCGGGAGTTCCAGATACGCAGTATTTT.

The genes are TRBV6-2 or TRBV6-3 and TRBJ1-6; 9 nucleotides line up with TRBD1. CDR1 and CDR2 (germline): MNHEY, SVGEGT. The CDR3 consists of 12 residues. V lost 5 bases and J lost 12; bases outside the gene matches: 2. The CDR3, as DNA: TGTGCCAGCAGTCGACAGGGGGTACCCCTCCACTTT. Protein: CASSRQGVPLHF.

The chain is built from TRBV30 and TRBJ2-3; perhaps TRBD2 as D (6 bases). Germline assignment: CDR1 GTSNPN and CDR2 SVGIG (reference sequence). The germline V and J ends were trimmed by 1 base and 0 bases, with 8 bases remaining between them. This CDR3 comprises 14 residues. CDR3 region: CAWSEGTSTDTQYF. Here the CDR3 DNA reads TGTGCCTGGAGTGAAGGGACTAGCACAGATACGCAGTATTTT.

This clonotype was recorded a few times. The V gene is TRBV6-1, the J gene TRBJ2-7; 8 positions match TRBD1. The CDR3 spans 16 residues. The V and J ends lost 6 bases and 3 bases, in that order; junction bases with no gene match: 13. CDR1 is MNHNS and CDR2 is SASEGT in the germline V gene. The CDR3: CASSRSLGTGYYEQYF. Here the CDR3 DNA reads TGTGCCAGCAGCCGCTCTTTAGGGACAGGCTACTACGAGCAGTACTTC.

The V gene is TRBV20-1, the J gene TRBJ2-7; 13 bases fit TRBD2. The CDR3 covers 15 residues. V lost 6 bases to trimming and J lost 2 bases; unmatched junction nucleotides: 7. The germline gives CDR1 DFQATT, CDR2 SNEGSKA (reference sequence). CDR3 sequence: CSARGLAGYTYEQYF. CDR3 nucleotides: TGCAGTGCCCGGGGACTAGCGGGATATACCTACGAGCAGTACTTC.

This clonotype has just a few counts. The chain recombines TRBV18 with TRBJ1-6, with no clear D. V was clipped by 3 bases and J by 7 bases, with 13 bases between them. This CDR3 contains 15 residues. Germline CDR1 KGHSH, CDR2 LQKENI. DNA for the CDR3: TGTGCCAGCTCACCTTCCGGTACATCGAATTCACCCCTCCACTTT. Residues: CASSPSGTSNSPLHF.

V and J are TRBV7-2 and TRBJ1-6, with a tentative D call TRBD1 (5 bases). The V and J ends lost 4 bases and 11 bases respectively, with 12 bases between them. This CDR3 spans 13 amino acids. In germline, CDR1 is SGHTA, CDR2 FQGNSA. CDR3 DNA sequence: TGTGCCAGCAGCTCCCAAGGGGCTACACCCCTCCACTTT. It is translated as CASSSQGATPLHF.

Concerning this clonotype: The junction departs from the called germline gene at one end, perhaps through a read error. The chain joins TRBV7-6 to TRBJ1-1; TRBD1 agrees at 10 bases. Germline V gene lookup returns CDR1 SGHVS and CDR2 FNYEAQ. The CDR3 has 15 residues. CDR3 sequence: CASSSRQGANAEAFF. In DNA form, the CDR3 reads TGTGCCAGCAGCTCTCGACAGGGGGCGAACGCTGAAGCTTTCTTT.

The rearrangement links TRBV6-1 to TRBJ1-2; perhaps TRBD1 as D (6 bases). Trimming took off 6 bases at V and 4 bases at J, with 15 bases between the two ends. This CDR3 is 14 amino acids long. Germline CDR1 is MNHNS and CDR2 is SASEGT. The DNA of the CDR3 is TGTGCCAGCAGCGGGACACCCCGCTCCTATGGCTACACCTTC. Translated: CASSGTPRSYGYTF.

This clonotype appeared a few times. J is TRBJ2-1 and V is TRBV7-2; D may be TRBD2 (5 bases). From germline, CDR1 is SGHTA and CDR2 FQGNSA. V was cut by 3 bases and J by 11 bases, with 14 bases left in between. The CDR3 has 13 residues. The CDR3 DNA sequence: TGTGCCAGCAGCTTTAAATTCGGGAACAAGCAGTTCTTC. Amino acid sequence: CASSFKFGNKQFF.

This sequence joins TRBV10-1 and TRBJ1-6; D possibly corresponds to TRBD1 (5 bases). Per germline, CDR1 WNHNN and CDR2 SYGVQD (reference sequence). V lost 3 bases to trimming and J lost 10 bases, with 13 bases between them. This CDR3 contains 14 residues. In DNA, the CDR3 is TGCGCCAGCAGTGACGGGGACCCCAGCTCACCCCTCCACTTT. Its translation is CASSDGDPSSPLHF.

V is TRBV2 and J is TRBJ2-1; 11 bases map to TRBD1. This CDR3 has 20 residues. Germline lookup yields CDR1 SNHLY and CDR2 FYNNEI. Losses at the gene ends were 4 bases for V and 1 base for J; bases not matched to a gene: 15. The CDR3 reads CASSAIRGTGGSPSYNEQFF. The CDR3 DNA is TGTGCCAGCAGTGCCATCCGCGGGACAGGGGGATCCCCATCCTACAATGAGCAGTTCTTC.